The clone carrying this T cell receptor (beta chain) was counted a few times. 13 Jbeta primers and 60 Vbeta primers were used for the PCR. The table came from immunoSEQ multiplex PCR; TCRdb's copy has only in-frame clones and leaves some out. The repertoire holds roughly 120,000 clones, with 80% as singletons. The entry originates in a study of cytomegalovirus exposure and HLA in healthy donors. From germline, CDR1 is MNHNY and CDR2 SVGAGI (reference sequence). The CDR3 is made up of 15 amino acids. Trimming cost V 6 bases and J 4 bases, with 18 bases left between them. The clonotype comes from a human donor in good health. Sequencing was carried out using PBMCs. V usage is TRBV6-6 and J usage is TRBJ1-1; no definite D call. This CDR3 reads CASSPVGGLGTEAFF. In DNA form, the CDR3 reads TGTGCCAGCAGCCCAGTAGGAGGTTTGGGCACTGAAGCTTTCTTT.